This T cell receptor (beta chain) is drawn from a study of OX40 agonist ivuxolimab in advanced cancers. At the level of the study: Patients were under 90% male with ages roughly 23 to 85, mean roughly 55. One hepatocellular carcinoma and a couple of cutaneous melanoma patients partially responded. Study-wide results and limits: CD4+ and CD8+ T cells in blood underwent clonal expansion by week 6 at 0.1 to 3.0 mg/kg. Among the lowest peripheral clonal expansion occurred in 0.1-3.0 mg/kg partial responders.

Per the germline V gene, CDR1 is SNHLY and CDR2 is FYNNEI. V lost 10 bases and J lost 5, with 11 bases in between. The CDR3 spans 12 residues. About this clone itself: Its antigen remains unknown.

TCRdb's copy holds only in-frame clones and misses some; the assay was immunoSEQ multiplex PCR. The sample yields some 71,000 clones, roughly 85% seen once. This TCR came from an adult with an advanced solid tumor such as melanoma, head and neck, liver or kidney cancer. The source was CD4+ or CD8+ T cells sorted from blood, collected in a trial of the OX40 agonist ivuxolimab. V usage is TRBV2 and J usage is TRBJ1-4; D not certain. CDR3 protein: CATRGNNEKLFF. As DNA, the CDR3 is TGTGCCACCCGGGGAAACAATGAAAAACTGTTTTTT.